The clone carrying this TCR beta chain has a count of ten or more. The record originates from a study of T cells in Graves' hyperthyroidism and ophthalmopathy. The TCR beta CDR3 regions underwent amplification using RNA transcripts as the source. With the HTBI primer set, the TCR CDR3 went through a first round of RT-PCR. TCRdb ran MiXCR on the multiplex PCR reads and lists one entry per CDR3 protein. The sample consists of 550,000 to 700,000 distinct CDR3 sequences, roughly 15% of them appearing once. Patients affected by ophthalmopathy presented a Clinical Activity Score of at least 3, a NOSPECS grade of at least 4, and disease duration below 3 months. V gave up 5 bases and J gave up 7 bases; unmatched junction bases: 5. This CDR3 has 15 residues.

This receptor was obtained from a woman in her forties with Graves' ophthalmopathy. Sequenced: blood. The rearrangement links TRBV12-3 or TRBV12-4 to TRBJ2-2; 12 bases fit TRBD1. CDR3 residues: CASSPGTGGIGELFF. CDR3 bases: TGTGCCAGCAGTCCCGGGACAGGGGGCATCGGGGAGCTGTTTTTT.